This TCR beta chain was obtained from a study of blood T cell repertoires in COVID-19. Study overall: There were acute and convalescent COVID-19 samples, and they came from the United States, Italy and Spain. Nucleic acid was either cDNA or gDNA, and it came from T cells, B-cell-depleted T cells, or PBMCs.

Germline loops: CDR1 SNHLY, CDR2 FYNNEI. This CDR3 spans 16 amino acids. The V end lost 4 bases, the J end lost 6 bases, and 18 bases lay between the germline ends. In the source study's methods: Reference gene primer amplification gave estimated nucleated cell counts. The table came from immunoSEQ multiplex PCR; TCRdb's copy has only in-frame clones and leaves some out. From that table come the V and J calls and clone size; the DNA was used to work out D and trimming. The sample has approximately 89,000 clones; around 72% are singletons. This clone was observed a few times. Sequencing used peripheral blood. The rearrangement uses TRBV2 and TRBJ2-2; possibly TRBD2 for D (5 bases). The origin of this receptor is a man aged 70 or older with acute or convalescent COVID-19. This CDR3 reads CASSGEGGGDAGELFF. The CDR3 DNA reads TGTGCCAGCAGTGGAGAGGGTGGAGGAGACGCCGGGGAGCTGTTTTTT.